One sample yielded the 26 T cell receptor beta chains listed below, sequenced in a study of cytomegalovirus exposure and HLA in healthy donors. Only in-frame clones appear in the TCRdb table, and some are missing; sequencing was by immunoSEQ multiplex PCR. The sample includes about 150,000 clones, 80% to 90% of them seen just once. Specimen: PBMCs. These receptors came from a man between 18 and 35 years old in good health and CMV-seropositive.

The chain recombines TRBV19 with TRBJ2-3; D is perhaps TRBD2 (5 bases). CDR1 and CDR2 from the germline V gene are LNHDA and SQIVND (reference sequence). Trimming took 1 base from V and 2 from J, leaving 19 bases between them. The CDR3 runs 18 residues. The CDR3 protein is CASSIGAGTMADTDTQYF. CDR3 in DNA: TGTGCCAGTAGTATAGGGGCGGGCACGATGGCCGACACAGATACGCAGTATTTT.

The V and J genes are TRBV7-9 and TRBJ2-1, with 7 bases aligning to TRBD2. The CDR3 has 14 amino acids. Trimming removed 0 bases from V and 7 bases from J; junction bases left unmatched: 3. The germline V gene has CDR1 SEHNR and CDR2 FQNEAQ (reference sequence). The CDR3 protein is CASSLAQGGNEQFF. CDR3 nucleotide sequence: TGTGCCAGCAGCTTAGCGCAGGGAGGGAATGAGCAGTTCTTC.

The chain is built from TRBV15 and TRBJ2-7; D unclear. This CDR3 spans 15 amino acids. Looked up from germline, CDR1 is LNHNV and CDR2 is YYDKDF (reference sequence). V dropped 0 bases and J dropped 2 bases, with 11 bases sitting between them. The CDR3, as DNA: TGTGCCACCAGCAGAGATCTGGGCAGGACCTACGAGCAGTACTTC. This gives the protein CATSRDLGRTYEQYF.

The chain links TRBV5-1 to TRBJ2-7; 9 bases match TRBD1. The germline V gene has CDR1 SGHRS and CDR2 YFSETQ. This CDR3 comprises 16 residues. Germline trimming cut 4 bases from V and 7 bases from J; bases unmatched to any gene: 15. The chain's CDR3 is CASSRGSGTGLREQYF. The CDR3 nucleotides are TGCGCCAGCAGCCGGGGTTCCGGGACAGGGTTAAGGGAGCAGTACTTC.

The gene calls are TRBV27 and TRBJ1-2; D not certain. V dropped 3 bases and J dropped 6 bases, with 11 bases sitting between them. This CDR3 has 13 amino acids. The germline V gene has CDR1 MNHEY and CDR2 SMNVEV (reference sequence). DNA for the CDR3: TGTGCCAGCAGTTTGCGGGGAGTAAATGGCTACACCTTC. Its protein is CASSLRGVNGYTF.

V gene TRBV15 combines with J gene TRBJ1-6, with D tentatively TRBD1 (6 bases). Trimming stripped 6 bases from V and 10 bases from J, with 19 bases between. This CDR3 is 15 amino acids long. The germline V gene encodes CDR1 LNHNV and CDR2 YYDKDF (reference sequence). The DNA of the CDR3 is TGTGCCACCAGAGGGGGAGGGGGAGTTGCGTCACCCCTCCACTTT. It specifies CATRGGGGVASPLHF.

The chain joins TRBV11-3 to TRBJ2-3; the match to TRBD1 covers 10 bases. The CDR3 contains 15 residues. Germline assignment: CDR1 SGHNT and CDR2 YENEEA. The V gene end was trimmed by 5 bases and the J gene end by 3 bases; junction bases not matched to a gene: 5. The DNA of the CDR3 is TGTGCCAGCAGCAAACCGGGACAGGGGACAGATACGCAGTATTTT. It specifies CASSKPGQGTDTQYF.

This chain connects TRBV18 to TRBJ2-5, with D possibly being TRBD1 (6 bases). Deletions cut 6 bases from V and 5 bases from J, with 10 bases between. CDR1 and CDR2 from the germline V gene are KGHSH and LQKENI. There are 12 residues in the CDR3. Here the CDR3 reads CASSHRVETQYF. CDR3 sequence (DNA): TGTGCCAGCTCTCACAGGGTTGAGACCCAGTACTTC. Supplemented by reference TRBV18 and TRBJ2-5, the full variable domain reads NAGVMQNPRHLVRRRGQEARLRCSPMKGHSHVYWYRQLPEEGLKFMVYLQKENIIDESGMPKERFSAEFPKEGPSILRIQQVVRGDSAAYFCASSHRVETQYFGPGTRLLVL.

The V gene is TRBV7-9, the J gene TRBJ2-3; TRBD2 matches at 9 bases. V was clipped by 3 bases and J by 5 bases; unmatched bases: 9. This CDR3 has 16 amino acids. Germline V gene data show CDR1 as SEHNR and CDR2 as FQNEAQ (reference sequence). The CDR3 DNA sequence: TGTGCCAGCAGCTTCCGCCTGGAGCGGGAGGAAGATACGCAGTATTTT. This sequence encodes CASSFRLEREEDTQYF.

This chain joins TRBV18 and TRBJ2-3, with D possibly matching TRBD1 (5 bases). CDR3 length equals 16 residues. The V gene lost 2 bases and the J gene lost 2 bases, with 14 bases spanning the gap. Germline V gene lookup returns CDR1 KGHSH and CDR2 LQKENI. CDR3 loop: CASSPAQGTLTDTQYF. The CDR3 DNA is TGTGCCAGCTCACCAGCGCAGGGTACCCTCACAGATACGCAGTATTTT.

This chain links TRBV5-1 with TRBJ2-5; 7 bases are shared with TRBD2. The CDR3 has 15 amino acids. Per the germline V gene, CDR1 is SGHRS and CDR2 is YFSETQ. Unmatched junction bases numbered 13, after V lost 4 bases and J lost 7 bases. This CDR3 reads CASSPRTNERGTQYF. CDR3 DNA sequence: TGCGCCAGCAGCCCCCGGACAAACGAGCGGGGGACCCAGTACTTC.

The count of this clone is one. The rearrangement uses TRBV5-4 and TRBJ2-7, with 9 positions matching TRBD1. J gave up 2 bases and V 7 bases, and 13 bases lay outside the gene matches. CDR1 and CDR2 from the germline V gene are SGHNT and YYREEE (reference sequence). The CDR3 extends over 16 amino acids. In DNA, the CDR3 is TGTGCCAGCGCCCAATCGGACAGGGGCCCAACCTACGAGCAGTACTTC. Its translation is CASAQSDRGPTYEQYF.

The chain has TRBV18 and TRBJ2-5; the D gene is possibly TRBD2 (7 bases). CDR1 and CDR2 (germline): KGHSH, LQKENI. This CDR3 has 15 amino acids. V lost 1 base and J 2 bases, leaving 11 bases between the germline ends. CDR3 region: CASSPRGGGQETQYF. As DNA, the CDR3 is TGTGCCAGCTCACCACGAGGGGGGGGTCAAGAGACCCAGTACTTC.

The chain joins TRBV7-2 to TRBJ2-1; D is possibly TRBD1 or TRBD2 (5 bases each). This CDR3 has 14 amino acids. The ends were cut back, 5 bases at V and 4 bases at J, with 12 bases in the middle. CDR1 is SGHTA, CDR2 FQGNSA, per germline. The CDR3 DNA is TGTGCCAGCAGCGTAGACAGCGGTTACAATGAGCAGTTCTTC. As protein: CASSVDSGYNEQFF.

For the CDR3, the DNA is TGCGCCAGCAGCCAAGATAGGGGATACACCGGGGAGCTGTTTTTT. Its protein is CASSQDRGYTGELFF. This chain joins TRBV4-3 and TRBJ2-2; tentative D call: TRBD1 (5 bases). Germline V gene data show CDR1 as LGHNA and CDR2 as YSLEER. CDR3 size: 15 residues. The ends were cut back, 0 bases at V and 3 bases at J, with 8 bases in the middle.

J is TRBJ2-3 and V is TRBV9, with D unresolved. The length of the CDR3 is 14 residues. Trimming took 0 bases from V and 6 from J, leaving 11 bases between them. Germline CDR1 reads SGDLS; CDR2 reads YYNGEE. CDR3 in DNA: TGTGCCAGCAGCGTAGATCCGGAGAAGGATACGCAGTATTTT. It yields the protein CASSVDPEKDTQYF. The variable domain in full, completed from reference TRBV9 and TRBJ2-3, reads DSGVTQTPKHLITATGQRVTLRCSPRSGDLSVYWYQQSLDQGLQFLIQYYNGEERAKGNILERFSAQQFPDLHSELNLSSLELGDSALYFCASSVDPEKDTQYFGPGTRLTVL.

The V gene is TRBV15, the J gene TRBJ1-1, with 7 bases fitting TRBD1. Germline CDR1 reads LNHNV; CDR2 reads YYDKDF (reference sequence). Trimming at V came to 3 bases and at J to 6 bases, leaving 7 bases not matched to a gene. The CDR3 is made up of 14 amino acids. This CDR3 reads CATSRDRPSPEAFF. DNA of the CDR3: TGTGCCACCAGCAGGGACAGGCCGTCGCCTGAAGCTTTCTTT.

This chain uses TRBV6-1 with TRBJ1-1, with no clear D. From germline, CDR1 is MNHNS and CDR2 SASEGT. The V end lost 3 bases, the J end lost 7 bases, and 6 bases lay between the germline ends. The CDR3 loop spans 11 amino acids. The CDR3 sequence: CASSEGHEAFF. The CDR3 nucleotides are TGTGCCAGCAGTGAGGGCCATGAAGCTTTCTTT.

This clone was counted only a few times. Written as DNA, the CDR3 is TGTGCCACCTCGGGACTAGCGGGGGGCGAGCAGTACTTC. Its translation: CATSGLAGGEQYF. The gene calls are TRBV2 and TRBJ2-7; 15 positions agree with TRBD2. Germline lookup yields CDR1 SNHLY and CDR2 FYNNEI. With 10 bases clipped from V and 6 bases from J, the junction kept 4 bases outside the gene matches. The CDR3 sequence is 13 residues long.

V is TRBV2 and J is TRBJ1-5; D is unresolved. The CDR3 is made up of 11 amino acids. Trimming took off 4 bases at V and 8 bases at J, with 6 bases between the two ends. The germline CDR1 and CDR2 sequences are SNHLY and FYNNEI. The CDR3 protein is CASSAGEPQHF. CDR3 in DNA: TGTGCCAGCAGTGCCGGTGAGCCCCAGCATTTT.

V gene TRBV6-5 combines with J gene TRBJ2-2; 8 bases are a match to TRBD2. CDR3 length: 15 residues. Germline CDR1 is MNHEY and CDR2 is SVGAGI. V shed 6 bases, J shed 3 bases, and the junction held 6 bases outside the gene matches. CDR3 protein: CASRGAGAYTGELFF. CDR3 in DNA: TGTGCCAGCAGGGGAGCGGGGGCCTACACCGGGGAGCTGTTTTTT.

The chain uses TRBV19 and TRBJ1-1, with D possibly TRBD1 on 6 matching bases. Looked up from germline, CDR1 is LNHDA and CDR2 is SQIVND (reference sequence). The CDR3 spans 15 residues. V dropped 5 bases and J dropped 3 bases, with 16 bases sitting between them. In nucleotides, the CDR3 is TGTGCCAGTAGTCTACCCCCCGCAGGGGACACTGAAGCTTTCTTT. It translates to CASSLPPAGDTEAFF.

This chain connects TRBV15 to TRBJ2-7; maybe TRBD2 (6 bases). Trimming shortened V by 1 base and J by 4 bases, and 14 bases separated the two germline ends. The germline V gene encodes CDR1 LNHNV and CDR2 YYDKDF (reference sequence). This CDR3 has 15 amino acids. The CDR3 nucleotides are TGTGCCACCAGCAGAGGGAGAGGCGGGGAATACGAGCAGTACTTC. Its protein is CATSRGRGGEYEQYF.

This chain joins TRBV2 and TRBJ2-7, with D possibly TRBD1 on 7 matching bases. The germline V and J ends were trimmed by 6 bases and 7 bases, with 13 bases remaining between them. Germline V lookup: CDR1 SNHLY, CDR2 FYNNEI. The CDR3 consists of 12 residues. The CDR3 bases are TGTGCCAGCAGGAGGGACAGCGGGGAGCAGTACTTC. Its translation is CASRRDSGEQYF.

This chain joins TRBV7-2 and TRBJ2-1; 15 nucleotides line up with TRBD2. CDR3 size: 17 residues. Trimming removed 3 bases from V and 9 bases from J; junction bases left unmatched: 9. From germline, CDR1 is SGHTA and CDR2 FQGNSA. The CDR3 spells CASSFRPGLAGGLEQFF. The CDR3 DNA reads as TGTGCCAGCAGCTTCAGGCCCGGACTAGCGGGGGGGCTTGAGCAGTTCTTC.

This clone occurred a few times. A read error may account for a junction end that differs from germline. This CDR3 reads CASSPEGNTEAFF. CDR3 DNA: TGTGCCAGCAGCCCCGAGGGGAACACTGAAGCTTTCTTT. The V call is TRBV4-1, the J call TRBJ1-1, with unresolved D. The CDR3 has 13 residues. Per the germline V gene, CDR1 is MGHRA and CDR2 is YSYEKL.